Listed here are 18 T cell receptor beta chains from one sample, sequenced in a study of blood T cell repertoires in COVID-19 (dated by TCRdb to the early 2020s). Receptor amplification or capture employed the immunoSEQ multiplex PCR assay. TCRdb provides this immuneACCESS table in a form limited to in-frame rearrangements. Some clones are lacking; in checked studies, under half of them reflect an unresolved V gene, and why the rest are absent is not known. Present in this sample are more than 110,000 clones, about 89% of which were seen just once. Around 3.2% of the sample goes to the ten largest clones. Sequencing was performed on peripheral blood. All receptors derive from a man in his fifties or sixties with active or convalescent COVID-19.

The chain combines TRBV7-8 with TRBJ2-7; no reliable D call. The CDR3 consists of 14 residues. CDR1 and CDR2 from the germline V gene are SGHVS and FQNEAQ. V lost 1 base and J lost 2, with 9 bases in between. The chain's CDR3 is CASSLVLGPYEQYF. The CDR3, as DNA: TGTGCCAGCAGCTTAGTCCTAGGCCCCTACGAGCAGTACTTC.

The V call is TRBV2, the J call TRBJ2-5; 7 nucleotides match TRBD2. The germline CDR1 and CDR2 sequences are SNHLY and FYNNEI. The CDR3 consists of 14 residues. Trimming cost V 5 bases and J 2 bases; bases outside gene matches: 5. Here the CDR3 reads CASSKEGGQETQYF. The DNA of the CDR3 is TGTGCCAGCAGTAAAGAGGGAGGGCAAGAGACCCAGTACTTC.

The chain combines TRBV6-4 with TRBJ2-3; possible D gene TRBD2, 5 bases. Germline loops: CDR1 MRHNA, CDR2 SNTAGT. This CDR3 has 14 amino acids. The germline V and J ends were trimmed by 6 bases and 5 bases, with 15 bases remaining between them. The CDR3 nucleotides read TGTGCCAGCAGCGCTGGAGGCGACTTAGATACGCAGTATTTT. Translation: CASSAGGDLDTQYF.

V and J are TRBV7-2 and TRBJ1-1, with D uncertain. In germline, CDR1 is SGHTA, CDR2 FQGNSA. V lost 2 bases and J lost 2, with 9 bases in between. The length of the CDR3 is 14 residues. The CDR3 DNA is TGTGCCAGCAGCTTAAGACATTCCAACACTGAAGCTTTCTTT. Translating it yields CASSLRHSNTEAFF.

A note on this clone: The identical CDR3 is also encoded by other nucleotide sequences in the sample. The genes are TRBV3-1 (or the pseudogene TRBV3-2) and TRBJ1-4; D perhaps matches TRBD1 (5 bases). The length of the CDR3 is 12 residues. Between the trimmed V and J ends, which lost 4 bases and 7 bases, there was a span of 7 bases. Germline CDR1 reads LGHDT; CDR2 reads YNNKEL (reference sequence). CDR3 region: CASSPGGEKLFF. CDR3 nucleotides: TGTGCCAGCAGCCCGGGGGGTGAAAAACTGTTTTTT.

The V call is TRBV6-5, the J call TRBJ2-7, with 12 bases that match TRBD2. In germline, CDR1 is MNHEY, CDR2 SVGAGI. CDR3 length: 14 amino acids. V shed 6 bases and J 4 bases; nucleotides not matched to a gene: 4. CDR3: CASSRTSGIYEQYF. CDR3 coding DNA: TGTGCCAGCAGCAGGACTAGCGGGATATACGAGCAGTACTTC.

The gene calls are TRBV2 and TRBJ2-2; D is unresolved. V lost 6 bases and J lost 7, with 9 bases in between. Germline values: CDR1 SNHLY, CDR2 FYNNEI. The CDR3 runs to 12 residues. The CDR3 DNA reads TGTGCCAGCAGGGCGGCCCGCGGGGAGCTGTTTTTT. Protein: CASRAARGELFF.

This clone was detected once. The rearrangement uses TRBV11-2 and TRBJ1-5; perhaps TRBD1 as D (6 bases). The CDR3 totals 15 residues. Between the trimmed V and J ends, which lost 3 bases and 3 bases, there was a span of 12 bases. The germline V gene has CDR1 SGHAT and CDR2 FQNNGV. CDR3 sequence reads: CASSLTGIHNQPQHF. The DNA for the CDR3 is TGTGCCAGCAGCTTGACAGGCATCCACAATCAGCCCCAGCATTTT.

The chain recombines TRBV3-1 (or the pseudogene TRBV3-2) with TRBJ1-2; 7 bases line up with TRBD1. Trimming cost V 4 bases and J 2 bases; bases outside gene matches: 10. This CDR3 contains 16 residues. CDR1 is LGHDT and CDR2 is YNNKEL in the germline V gene (reference sequence). Here the CDR3 DNA reads TGTGCCAGCAGCCCCCCTCGACAGGGAGTCAACTATGGCTACACCTTC. As protein: CASSPPRQGVNYGYTF.

The rearrangement uses TRBV7-9 and TRBJ1-3; D is unresolved. CDR1 SEHNR and CDR2 FQNEAQ come from the germline V gene (reference sequence). CDR3 length: 15 residues. Trimming stripped 4 bases from V and 4 bases from J, with 14 bases between. For the CDR3, the DNA is TGTGCCAGCAGCTCTTTGCGGGTCGGCGGAAACACCATATATTTT. Protein sequence: CASSSLRVGGNTIYF.

The CDR3 nucleotides are TGTGCCAGCTCTTTTGGACAGGGCGCGGAAAAACTGTTTTTT. It translates to CASSFGQGAEKLFF. The gene calls are TRBV18 and TRBJ1-4; 8 bases are shared with TRBD1. V dropped 6 bases and J dropped 8; count of bases not matched to a gene: 8. The germline gives CDR1 KGHSH, CDR2 LQKENI. This CDR3 contains 14 residues. The variable domain in full, completed from reference TRBV18 and TRBJ1-4, reads NAGVMQNPRHLVRRRGQEARLRCSPMKGHSHVYWYRQLPEEGLKFMVYLQKENIIDESGMPKERFSAEFPKEGPSILRIQQVVRGDSAAYFCASSFGQGAEKLFFGSGTQLSVL.

V and J are TRBV4-3 and TRBJ1-1; D might be TRBD1 (5 bases). There are 16 residues in the CDR3. Germline V gives CDR1 LGHNA, CDR2 YSLEER. Trimming took 0 bases from V and 1 from J, leaving 12 bases between them. CDR3 sequence reads: CASSQEPGLSNTEAFF. CDR3 nucleotide sequence: TGCGCCAGCAGCCAAGAGCCAGGGTTATCGAACACTGAAGCTTTCTTT.

The table lists this clone with a count of one. The rearrangement joins TRBV7-3 to TRBJ1-1, with 7 nucleotides matching TRBD1. CDR1 SGHTA and CDR2 FQGTGA come from the germline V gene. The V segment lost 2 bases and the J segment 12 bases; nucleotides outside the gene matches: 6. There are 12 residues in the CDR3. CDR3: CASSLPTGLTFF. As DNA, the CDR3 is TGTGCCAGCAGCTTACCGACAGGGCTCACTTTCTTT.

The chain couples TRBV5-1 to TRBJ1-1, with a possible D match to TRBD1 (6 bases). Germline V gives CDR1 SGHRS, CDR2 YFSETQ. The CDR3 is 15 amino acids. Trimming removed 2 bases from V and 4 bases from J, with 15 bases in between. The CDR3 DNA reads as TGCGCCAGCAGCTTCTCAGGGGAGTGGGGCACTGAAGCTTTCTTT. Translated, it gives CASSFSGEWGTEAFF.

As concerns this clone: An end of the junction does not agree with germline; a read error may underlie this. The chain joins TRBV28 to TRBJ1-1, with D perhaps matching TRBD1 (6 bases). Germline V gene data show CDR1 as MDHEN and CDR2 as SYDVKM. The CDR3 runs to 16 residues. CDR3 sequence: CASTLNGGPLNTEAFF. DNA for the CDR3: TGTGCCAGCACTTTAAACGGGGGGCCACTGAACACTGAAGCTTTCTTT. The variable domain in full, with the rest retrieved from reference TRBV28 and TRBJ1-1, is DVKVTQSSRYLVKRTGEKVFLECVQDMDHENMFWYRQDPGLGLRLIYFSYDVKMKEKGDIPEGYSVSREKKERFSLILESASTNQTSMYLCASTLNGGPLNTEAFFGQGTRLTVV.

The V call is TRBV24-1, the J call TRBJ1-5, with D perhaps TRBD1 (5 bases). Germline assignment: CDR1 KGHDR and CDR2 SFDVKD. Between the trimmed V and J ends, which lost 9 bases and 2 bases, there was a span of 10 bases. CDR3 length: 13 amino acids. The CDR3 reads CATGGGGNQPQHF. In nucleotides, the CDR3 is TGTGCCACCGGGGGAGGGGGCAATCAGCCCCAGCATTTT.

The V call is TRBV11-2, the J call TRBJ2-7; TRBD1 is a possible D gene (5 bases). Germline V gene sequence: CDR1 SGHAT, CDR2 FQNNGV. Trimming cost V 4 bases and J 6 bases, with 10 bases left between them. This CDR3 contains 12 residues. The CDR3 spells CASSSQGGEQYF. The CDR3 DNA sequence: TGTGCCAGCAGCTCCCAGGGCGGCGAGCAGTACTTC.

CDR3 in amino acids: CASSVGLAGTEQFF. DNA of the CDR3: TGCGCCAGCAGCGTGGGACTAGCGGGGACTGAGCAGTTCTTC. The chain joins TRBV5-1 to TRBJ2-1; 13 nucleotides match TRBD2. V was pared by 4 bases and J by 9 bases, with 4 bases of the junction left unmatched. Per germline, CDR1 SGHRS and CDR2 YFSETQ. This CDR3 is built from 14 residues.